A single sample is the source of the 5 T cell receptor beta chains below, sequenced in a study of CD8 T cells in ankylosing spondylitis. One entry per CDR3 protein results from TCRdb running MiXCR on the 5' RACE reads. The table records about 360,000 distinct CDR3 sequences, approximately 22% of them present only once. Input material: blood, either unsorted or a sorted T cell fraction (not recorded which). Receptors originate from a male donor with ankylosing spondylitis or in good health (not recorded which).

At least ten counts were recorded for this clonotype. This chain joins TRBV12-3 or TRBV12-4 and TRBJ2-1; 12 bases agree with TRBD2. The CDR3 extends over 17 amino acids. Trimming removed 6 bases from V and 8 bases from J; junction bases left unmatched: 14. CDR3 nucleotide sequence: TGTGCCAGCAGCCCTTTCGGCCTAGCGGGGGGGGAGTATGAGCAGTTCTTC. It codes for CASSPFGLAGGEYEQFF.

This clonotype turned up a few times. The CDR3 reads CASSLEGGAGGYEQYF. The CDR3 DNA sequence: TGCGCCAGCAGCTTGGAGGGGGGGGCCGGAGGCTACGAGCAGTACTTC. The chain couples TRBV5-1 to TRBJ2-7; maybe TRBD2 (7 bases). In germline, CDR1 is SGHRS, CDR2 YFSETQ. CDR3 size: 16 residues. V gave up 0 bases and J gave up 3 bases, with 16 bases separating them.

The DNA for the CDR3 is TGTGCCAGCAGCCCCTCGGGGGCGCTAAGGCAGCCCCAGCATTTT. This encodes CASSPSGALRQPQHF. This chain uses TRBV6-1 with TRBJ1-5; a possible D gene is TRBD1 (6 bases). CDR3 size: 15 residues. Trimming stripped 6 bases from V and 7 bases from J, with 19 bases between. CDR1 MNHNS and CDR2 SASEGT come from the germline V gene.

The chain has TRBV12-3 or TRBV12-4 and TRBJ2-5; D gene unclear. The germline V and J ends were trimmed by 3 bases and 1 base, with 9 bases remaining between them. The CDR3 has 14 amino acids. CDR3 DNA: TGTGCCAGCAGTTTCGCGACACGCCAAGAGACCCAGTACTTC. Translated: CASSFATRQETQYF.

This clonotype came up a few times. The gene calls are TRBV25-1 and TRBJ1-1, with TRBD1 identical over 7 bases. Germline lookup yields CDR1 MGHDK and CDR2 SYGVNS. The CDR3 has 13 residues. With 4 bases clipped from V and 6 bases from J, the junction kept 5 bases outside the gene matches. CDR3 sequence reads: CASSARDRAEAFF. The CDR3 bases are TGTGCCAGCAGTGCTAGGGACAGAGCTGAAGCTTTCTTT.